The source of this T cell receptor beta chain is a study of Graves' ophthalmopathy and Graves' hyperthyroidism. RNA transcripts yielded amplified TCR beta CDR3 regions. The first round was an RT-PCR with HTBI primers, and the second round was a multiplex PCR. TCRdb itself ran the multiplex PCR reads through MiXCR, one entry per CDR3 protein. This table has around 1,200,000 distinct CDR3 sequences, 36% appearing once. Overall study results and limits: Most expanded thyroid clonotypes above 0.001 frequency also appeared in blood.

The CDR3 extends over 15 amino acids. The ends lost 2 bases at V and 7 bases at J; junction bases unmatched: 4. CDR1 is LNHDA and CDR2 is SQIVND in the germline V gene (reference sequence). In regard to this clonotype: Its antigen is not known.

The clonotype comes from an adult man with Graves' hyperthyroidism. The sequencing input was peripheral blood or thyroid tissue (not recorded which). The gene calls are TRBV19 and TRBJ2-2; 10 nucleotides align to TRBD2. CDR3 residues: CASSILAGALGELFF. For the CDR3, the DNA is TGTGCCAGTAGTATACTAGCGGGAGCCCTCGGGGAGCTGTTTTTT.